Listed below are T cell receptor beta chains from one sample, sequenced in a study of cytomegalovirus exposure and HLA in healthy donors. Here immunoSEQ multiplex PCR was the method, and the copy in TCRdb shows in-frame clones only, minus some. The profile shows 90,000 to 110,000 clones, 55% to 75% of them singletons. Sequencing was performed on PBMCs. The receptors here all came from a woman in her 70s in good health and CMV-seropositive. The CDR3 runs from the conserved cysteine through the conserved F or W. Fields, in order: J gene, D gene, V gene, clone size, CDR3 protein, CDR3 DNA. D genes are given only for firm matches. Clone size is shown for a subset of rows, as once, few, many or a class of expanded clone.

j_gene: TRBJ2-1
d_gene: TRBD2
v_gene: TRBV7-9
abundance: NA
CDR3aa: CASSLAQTSGGNEQFF
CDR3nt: TGTGCCAGCAGCTTAGCGCAGACTAGCGGTGGCAATGAGCAGTTCTTC

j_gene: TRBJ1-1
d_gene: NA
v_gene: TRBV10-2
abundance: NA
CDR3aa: CATRGGWGTEAFF
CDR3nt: TGCGCCACTAGGGGGGGCTGGGGGACTGAAGCTTTCTTT

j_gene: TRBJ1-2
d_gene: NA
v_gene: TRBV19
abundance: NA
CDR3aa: CASSRGTGTNYGYTF
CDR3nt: TGTGCCAGTAGTCGCGGGACGGGAACTAACTATGGCTACACCTTC

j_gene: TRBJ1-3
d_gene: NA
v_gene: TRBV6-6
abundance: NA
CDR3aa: CASSYVQGPGNTIYF
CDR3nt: TGTGCCAGCAGTTACGTACAGGGCCCTGGAAACACCATATATTTT

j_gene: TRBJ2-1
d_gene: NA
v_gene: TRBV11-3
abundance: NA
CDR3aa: CASSLTGLEQFF
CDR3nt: TGTGCCAGCAGCTTAACAGGGCTTGAGCAGTTCTTC

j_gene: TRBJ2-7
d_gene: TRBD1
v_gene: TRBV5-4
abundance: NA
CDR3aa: CASSRGQASGDEQYF
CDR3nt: TGTGCCAGCAGCCGAGGACAGGCCTCTGGGGACGAGCAGTACTTC

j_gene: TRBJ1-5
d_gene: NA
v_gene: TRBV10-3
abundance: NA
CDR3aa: CAISDNNQPQHF
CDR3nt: TGTGCCATCAGTGACAACAATCAGCCCCAGCATTTT

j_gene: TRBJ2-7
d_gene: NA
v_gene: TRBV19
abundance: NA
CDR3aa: CASRDRQDSYEQYF
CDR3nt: TGTGCCAGTAGGGACAGACAGGATTCCTACGAGCAGTACTTC

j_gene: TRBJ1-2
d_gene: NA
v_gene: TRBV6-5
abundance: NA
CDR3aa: CASTQTGDHYTF
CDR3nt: TGTGCCAGCACCCAAACGGGGGACCACTACACCTTC

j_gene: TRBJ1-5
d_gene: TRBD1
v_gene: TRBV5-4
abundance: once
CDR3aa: CASSIGQGFNQPQHF
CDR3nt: TGTGCCAGCAGCATAGGACAGGGGTTCAATCAGCCCCAGCATTTT

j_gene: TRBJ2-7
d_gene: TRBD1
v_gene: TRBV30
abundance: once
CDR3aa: CAWSVQGSSVQYF
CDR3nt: TGTGCCTGGAGTGTACAGGGGTCCTCGGTGCAGTACTTC

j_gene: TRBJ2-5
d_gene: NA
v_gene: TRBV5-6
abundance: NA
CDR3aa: CASSPLGGSQETQYF
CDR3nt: TGTGCCAGCAGCCCCCTAGGGGGAAGCCAAGAGACCCAGTACTTC

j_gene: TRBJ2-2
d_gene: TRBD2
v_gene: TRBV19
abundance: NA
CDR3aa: CASSIGGLAGTGELFF
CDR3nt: TGTGCCAGTAGTATAGGAGGACTAGCGGGGACCGGGGAGCTGTTTTTT

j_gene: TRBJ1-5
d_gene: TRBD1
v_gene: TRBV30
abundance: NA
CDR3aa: CAWSQGGNQPQHF
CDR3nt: TGTGCCTGGAGTCAGGGGGGCAATCAGCCCCAGCATTTT

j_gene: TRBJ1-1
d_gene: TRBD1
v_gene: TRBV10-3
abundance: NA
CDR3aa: CAIRPTTTGGWRNTEAFF
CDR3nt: TGTGCCATCAGACCTACAACGACAGGGGGCTGGAGAAACACTGAAGCTTTCTTT

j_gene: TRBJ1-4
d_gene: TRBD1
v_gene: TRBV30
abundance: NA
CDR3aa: CAWKGQGTTNEKLFF
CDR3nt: TGTGCCTGGAAAGGACAGGGCACAACTAATGAAAAACTGTTTTTT

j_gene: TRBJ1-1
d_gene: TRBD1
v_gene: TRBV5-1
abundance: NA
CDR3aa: CASNRGNTEAFF
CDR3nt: TGCGCCAGCAACAGGGGGAACACTGAAGCTTTCTTT

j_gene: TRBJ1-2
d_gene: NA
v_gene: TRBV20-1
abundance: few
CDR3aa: CSANRLYGYTF
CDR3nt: TGCAGTGCTAACAGGCTCTATGGCTACACCTTC

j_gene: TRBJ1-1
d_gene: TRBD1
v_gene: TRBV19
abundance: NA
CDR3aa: CASSDRDRGYTEAFF
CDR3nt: TGTGCCAGTAGTGACCGGGACAGGGGATACACTGAAGCTTTCTTT

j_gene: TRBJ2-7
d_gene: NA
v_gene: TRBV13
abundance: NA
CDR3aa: CASSLGVSGYEQYF
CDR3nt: TGTGCCAGCAGCTTAGGCGTTAGCGGATACGAGCAGTACTTC

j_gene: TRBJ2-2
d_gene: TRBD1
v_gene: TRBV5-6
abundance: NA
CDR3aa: CASSWTGTGGTGELFF
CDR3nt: TGTGCCAGCAGCTGGACCGGGACAGGGGGAACCGGGGAGCTGTTTTTT

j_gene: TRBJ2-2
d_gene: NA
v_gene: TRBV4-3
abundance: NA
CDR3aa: CASSQDGVGTGELFF
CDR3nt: TGCGCCAGCAGCCAAGACGGGGTAGGCACCGGGGAGCTGTTTTTT

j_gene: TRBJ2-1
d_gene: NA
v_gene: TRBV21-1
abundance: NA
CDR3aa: CASSKAHRGRSYNEQFF
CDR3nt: TGTGCCAGCAGCAAAGCTCACAGGGGGCGCTCCTACAATGAGCAGTTCTTC

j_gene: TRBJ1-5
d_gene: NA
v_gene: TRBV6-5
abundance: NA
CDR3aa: CASSYSKQSNQPQHF
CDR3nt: TGTGCCAGCAGTTACAGCAAACAGAGCAATCAGCCCCAGCATTTT

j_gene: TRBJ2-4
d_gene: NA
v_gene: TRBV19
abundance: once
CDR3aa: CASSKVPGDAAKNIQYF
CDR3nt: TGTGCCAGTAGTAAAGTCCCTGGAGATGCAGCCAAAAACATTCAGTACTTC

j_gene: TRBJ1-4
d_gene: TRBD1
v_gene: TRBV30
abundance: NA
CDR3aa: CAWSEAGGPEKLFF
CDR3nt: TGTGCCTGGAGTGAGGCAGGGGGGCCTGAAAAACTGTTTTTT

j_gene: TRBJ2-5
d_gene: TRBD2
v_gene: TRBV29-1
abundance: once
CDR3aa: CSVRTSGRETQYF
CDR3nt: TGCAGCGTCAGGACTAGCGGGAGGGAGACCCAGTACTTC

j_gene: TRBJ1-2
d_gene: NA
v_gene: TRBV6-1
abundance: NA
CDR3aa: CASTLTAGLNYGYTF
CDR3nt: TGTGCCAGCACCCTGACAGCAGGCCTTAACTATGGCTACACCTTC

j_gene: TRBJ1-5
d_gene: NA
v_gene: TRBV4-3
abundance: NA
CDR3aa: CASSPQAYSNQPQHF
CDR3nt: TGCGCCAGCAGCCCACAGGCTTATAGCAATCAGCCCCAGCATTTT